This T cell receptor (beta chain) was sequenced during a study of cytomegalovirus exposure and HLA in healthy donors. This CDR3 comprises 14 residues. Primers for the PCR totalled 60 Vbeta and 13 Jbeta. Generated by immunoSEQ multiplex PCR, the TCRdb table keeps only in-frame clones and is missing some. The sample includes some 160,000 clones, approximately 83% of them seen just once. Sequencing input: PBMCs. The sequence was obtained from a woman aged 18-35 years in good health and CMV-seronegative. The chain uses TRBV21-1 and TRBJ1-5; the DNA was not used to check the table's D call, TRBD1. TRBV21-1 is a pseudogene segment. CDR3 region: CASSKGQGNQPQHF. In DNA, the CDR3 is TGTGCCAGCAGCAAAGGACAGGGCAATCAGCCCCAGCATTTT.